This T cell receptor beta chain is drawn from a study of cytomegalovirus exposure and HLA in healthy donors. Study-wide results and caveats: Most of the CMV-associated TCR beta chains (in a later analysis) appeared to be HLA-restricted. Sequencing had likely introduced a cluster of highly shared sequence variants as an artifact.

Primers for the PCR totalled 60 Vbeta and 13 Jbeta. Repertoires were generated with immunoSEQ multiplex PCR, while TCRdb's copy carries only in-frame clones and drops some. The data show about 110,000 clones, 60% to 85% seen once. In regard to this clone: Its cognate antigen is unknown.

This CDR3 has 15 residues. V shed 4 bases, J shed 4 bases, and the junction held 9 bases outside the gene matches. Germline assignment: CDR1 SGHNT and CDR2 YYREEE (reference sequence). J is TRBJ1-2 and V is TRBV5-4; the match to TRBD1 covers 8 bases. The sequence derives from an older woman in good health and CMV-seropositive. The sample consisted of PBMCs. CDR3 nucleotide sequence: TGTGCCAGCAGCACCGGGGGTCAGGGGGCCTATGGCTACACCTTC. Translated: CASSTGGQGAYGYTF.